This T cell receptor beta chain came from a study of blood T cell repertoires in COVID-19. On the study more broadly: Specimens from acute and convalescent COVID-19 originated in the United States, Italy and Spain. Sample material is recorded as cDNA or gDNA derived from T cells, B-cell-depleted T cells, or PBMCs.

The CDR3 is made up of 15 amino acids. CDR1 and CDR2 (germline): SGDLS, YYNGEE. The trim removed 4 bases at V and 6 bases at J, leaving 11 bases unmatched. As handled by the study authors: From reference gene primer amplification, estimates of nucleated cell counts were derived. Generated by immunoSEQ multiplex PCR, the TCRdb table keeps only in-frame clones and is missing some. That table supplies the V and J calls and clone size; D and trimming were determined from the DNA. The sample comprises about 150,000 clones, 75% to 85% of which are singletons, and 0.5% to 0.65% rests with the top ten. This TCR came from a man aged 60 to 69 with acute or convalescent COVID-19. The chain is built from TRBV9 and TRBJ2-3; 7 bases line up with TRBD1. Input material: peripheral blood. CDR3 amino acids: CASSPRQGSYDTQYF. As DNA, the CDR3 is TGTGCCAGCAGCCCACGACAGGGAAGTTATGATACGCAGTATTTT.